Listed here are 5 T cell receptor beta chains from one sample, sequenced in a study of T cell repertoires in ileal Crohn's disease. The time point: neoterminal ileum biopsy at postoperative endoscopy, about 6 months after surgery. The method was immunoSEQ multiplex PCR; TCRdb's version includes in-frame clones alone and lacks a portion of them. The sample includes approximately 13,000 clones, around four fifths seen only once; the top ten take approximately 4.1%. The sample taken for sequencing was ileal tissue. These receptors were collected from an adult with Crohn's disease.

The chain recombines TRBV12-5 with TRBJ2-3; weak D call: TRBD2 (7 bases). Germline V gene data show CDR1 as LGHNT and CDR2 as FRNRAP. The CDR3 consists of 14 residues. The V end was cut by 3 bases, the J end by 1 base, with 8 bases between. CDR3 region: CASGLGGGTDTQYF. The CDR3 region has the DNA TGTGCTAGTGGTTTAGGGGGGGGCACAGATACGCAGTATTTT.

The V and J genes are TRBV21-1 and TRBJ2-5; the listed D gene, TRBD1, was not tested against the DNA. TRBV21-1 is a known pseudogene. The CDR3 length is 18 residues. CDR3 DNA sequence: TGTGCCAGCAGCCCCCGGTTCCCGGACACCCGCGGCCAAGAGACCCAGTACTTC. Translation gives CASSPRFPDTRGQETQYF.

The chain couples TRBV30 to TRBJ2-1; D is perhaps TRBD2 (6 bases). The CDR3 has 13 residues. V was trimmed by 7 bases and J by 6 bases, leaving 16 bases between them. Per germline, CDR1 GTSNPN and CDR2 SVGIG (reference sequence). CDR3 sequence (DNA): TGTGCCTTTGTGCTCCTGGGGGGCAATGAGCAGTTCTTC. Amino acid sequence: CAFVLLGGNEQFF. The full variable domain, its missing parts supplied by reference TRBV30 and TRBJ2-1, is SQTIHQWPATLVQPVGSPLSLECTVEGTSNPNLYWYRQAAGRGLQLLFYSVGIGQISSEVPQNLSASRPQDRQFILSSKKLLLSDSGFYLCAFVLLGGNEQFFGPGTRLTVL.

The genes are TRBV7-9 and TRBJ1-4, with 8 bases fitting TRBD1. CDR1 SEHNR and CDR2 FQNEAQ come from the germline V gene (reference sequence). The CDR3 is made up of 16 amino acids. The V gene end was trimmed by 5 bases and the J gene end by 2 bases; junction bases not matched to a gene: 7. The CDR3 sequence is CASSPDREITNEKLFF. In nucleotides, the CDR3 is TGTGCCAGCAGCCCGGACAGGGAAATCACTAATGAAAAACTGTTTTTT. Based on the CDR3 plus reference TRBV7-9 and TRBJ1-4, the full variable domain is DTGVSQNPRHKITKRGQNVTFRCDPISEHNRLYWYRQTLGQGPEFLTYFQNEAQLEKSRLLSDRFSAERPKGSFSTLEIQRTEQGDSAMYLCASSPDREITNEKLFFGSGTQLSVL.

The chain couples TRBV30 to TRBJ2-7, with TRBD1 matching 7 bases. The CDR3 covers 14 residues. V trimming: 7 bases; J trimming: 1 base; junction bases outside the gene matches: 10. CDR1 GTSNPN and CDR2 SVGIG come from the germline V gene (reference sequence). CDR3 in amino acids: CAFGRQGPSYEQYF. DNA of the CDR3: TGTGCCTTTGGAAGACAGGGTCCGTCCTACGAGCAGTACTTC. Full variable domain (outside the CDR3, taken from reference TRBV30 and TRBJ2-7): SQTIHQWPATLVQPVGSPLSLECTVEGTSNPNLYWYRQAAGRGLQLLFYSVGIGQISSEVPQNLSASRPQDRQFILSSKKLLLSDSGFYLCAFGRQGPSYEQYFGPGTRLTVT.